Listed here are 5 T cell receptor beta chains from one sample, sequenced in a study of blood T cell repertoires in COVID-19. Repertoires were generated with immunoSEQ multiplex PCR, while TCRdb's copy carries only in-frame clones and drops some. This sample yields approximately 200,000 clones, of which almost 80% are seen a single time; roughly 17% belongs to the top ten. Material for sequencing was peripheral blood. These receptors came from a man in his sixties with active or convalescent COVID-19.

The V and J genes are TRBV7-2 and TRBJ1-2; 9 bases line up with TRBD1. Germline loops: CDR1 SGHTA, CDR2 FQGNSA. There are 14 residues in the CDR3. V shed 5 bases and J 7 bases; nucleotides not matched to a gene: 8. The CDR3 sequence: CASSPAGTGPGYTF. The DNA of the CDR3 is TGTGCCAGCAGCCCTGCCGGGACAGGGCCTGGCTACACCTTC.

The chain combines TRBV7-9 with TRBJ2-1; the D gene is possibly TRBD1 (6 bases). The CDR3 sequence is 15 residues long. V was shortened by 4 bases and J by 7 bases, with 17 bases between the two germline ends. Germline CDR1 and CDR2: SEHNR and FQNEAQ (reference sequence). The CDR3 bases are TGTGCCAGCAGCTCTACCACAGGGTCTGGGAATGAGCAGTTCTTC. This codes for CASSSTTGSGNEQFF.

V is TRBV5-1 and J is TRBJ1-6; possibly TRBD1 for D (5 bases). The CDR3 runs to 14 residues. CDR1 and CDR2 from the germline V gene are SGHRS and YFSETQ. Trimming cost V 0 bases and J 9 bases, with 10 bases left between them. The CDR3 nucleotides are TGCGCCAGCAGCTTGGCTCAGGGAGGTTCACCCCTCCACTTT. Translating it yields CASSLAQGGSPLHF.

The rearrangement joins TRBV27 to TRBJ1-1; the match to TRBD1 covers 9 bases. The ends lost 5 bases at V and 11 bases at J; junction bases unmatched: 12. There are 14 residues in the CDR3. Germline CDR1 MNHEY, CDR2 SMNVEV (reference sequence). This CDR3 is CASSRDRALGSAFF. CDR3 in DNA: TGTGCCAGCAGTCGGGACAGGGCGCTCGGGTCGGCTTTCTTT.

The chain has TRBV5-6 and TRBJ1-2, with 7 bases that match TRBD1. CDR1 and CDR2 (germline): SGHDT, YYEEEE. The CDR3 spans 14 residues. The V and J ends lost 3 bases and 7 bases, in that order; junction bases with no gene match: 9. CDR3 sequence reads: CASSYLTGAGGYTF. The CDR3 DNA sequence: TGTGCCAGCAGCTACCTAACAGGGGCGGGTGGCTACACCTTC.